The 17 T cell receptor beta chains listed next were all sequenced from one sample in a study of blood T cell repertoires in COVID-19 (dated by TCRdb to the early 2020s). Libraries were built with the immunoSEQ multiplex PCR assay. This immuneACCESS table, as held by TCRdb, lists in-frame sequences with V and J called but not all clones. Of the missing ones, under half trace to an unresolved V gene in checked studies; the others have no known cause. The sample table shows approximately 63,000 clones, and 91% are seen once. Jointly, the top ten make up roughly 8.6% of the sample. Sequencing was done on a sample of peripheral blood. These receptors all come from a human donor in a cohort sampled during active COVID-19.

V is TRBV25-1 and J is TRBJ2-3; 7 positions match TRBD1. The V and J ends lost 7 bases and 4 bases, in that order; junction bases with no gene match: 5. The germline V gene encodes CDR1 MGHDK and CDR2 SYGVNS. The CDR3 consists of 13 residues. For the CDR3, the DNA is TGTGCCAGCACGTGGACAGGAGCAGATACGCAGTATTTT. It translates to CASTWTGADTQYF.

The gene calls are TRBV18 and TRBJ1-1; D possibly corresponds to TRBD1 (6 bases). Between the trimmed V and J ends, which lost 3 bases and 1 base, there was a span of 18 bases. Per the germline V gene, CDR1 is KGHSH and CDR2 is LQKENI. This CDR3 is built from 17 residues. In nucleotides, the CDR3 is TGTGCCAGCTCACCGCTCAACCAGGGACAAGCGAACACTGAAGCTTTCTTT. Its protein product is CASSPLNQGQANTEAFF.

The chain combines TRBV19 with TRBJ1-1; D possibly corresponds to TRBD1 (5 bases). V lost 1 base, J lost 4 bases, and 7 bases lay in between. The CDR3 length is 13 residues. Germline CDR1 LNHDA, CDR2 SQIVND (reference sequence). In DNA, the CDR3 is TGTGCCAGTAGTATAGGTCAGGGCACTGAAGCTTTCTTT. This sequence encodes CASSIGQGTEAFF.

As concerns this clone: One end of the junction fails to match germline, which may point to a read error. The chain joins TRBV7-7 to TRBJ2-5; D gene uncertain. Per the germline V gene, CDR1 is SSHAT and CDR2 is FNYEAQ (reference sequence). This CDR3 is 15 amino acids long. CDR3 sequence reads: CASIDVANPRETQYF. CDR3 DNA: TGTGCTAGCATCGACGTGGCGAACCCGCGGGAGACCCAGTACTTC.

The count of this clone is one. The chain couples TRBV28 to TRBJ2-3; TRBD1 matches at 9 bases. V trimming: 1 base; J trimming: 3 bases; junction bases outside the gene matches: 5. CDR1 and CDR2 (germline): MDHEN, SYDVKM. The CDR3 is made up of 16 amino acids. The DNA of the CDR3 is TGTGCCAGCAGTTTATTGGGAGGGACAGGGACAGATACGCAGTATTTT. Its translation: CASSLLGGTGTDTQYF. The entire variable domain, with the rest obtained from reference TRBV28 and TRBJ2-3, is as follows: DVKVTQSSRYLVKRTGEKVFLECVQDMDHENMFWYRQDPGLGLRLIYFSYDVKMKEKGDIPEGYSVSREKKERFSLILESASTNQTSMYLCASSLLGGTGTDTQYFGPGTRLTVL.

CDR3 loop: CAISVKASGNEQFF. CDR3 in DNA: TGTGCCATCAGTGTCAAGGCTAGCGGAAATGAGCAGTTCTTC. The rearrangement uses TRBV10-3 and TRBJ2-1; 7 bases fit TRBD2. CDR3 length: 14 residues. Losses at the gene ends were 4 bases for V and 7 bases for J; bases not matched to a gene: 7. CDR1 and CDR2 (germline): ENHRY, SYGVKD.

V is TRBV7-6 and J is TRBJ1-2; perhaps TRBD1 as D (5 bases). The CDR3 has 15 residues. Trimming took off 0 bases at V and 4 bases at J, with 12 bases between the two ends. Germline assignment: CDR1 SGHVS and CDR2 FNYEAQ. CDR3 DNA: TGTGCCAGCAGCTTAGCGCAAAGGGGTACCTATGGCTACACCTTC. Translating gives CASSLAQRGTYGYTF.

The V call is TRBV2, the J call TRBJ2-2, with D maybe TRBD1 (6 bases). V was cut by 3 bases and J by 1 base, with 12 bases left in between. From germline, CDR1 is SNHLY and CDR2 FYNNEI. CDR3 size: 16 residues. The CDR3: CASSDSRGENTGELFF. DNA for the CDR3: TGTGCCAGCAGTGATTCCAGGGGAGAGAACACCGGGGAGCTGTTTTTT.

This clone was observed a single time. This chain uses TRBV11-3 with TRBJ2-3; 8 bases are a match to TRBD2. The V and J ends lost 3 bases and 4 bases, in that order; junction bases with no gene match: 9. This CDR3 is 16 amino acids long. Germline V CDR1 and CDR2: SGHNT, YENEEA. CDR3 residues: CASSFSRGGIPDTQYF. CDR3 DNA: TGTGCCAGCAGCTTCTCTCGGGGGGGGATCCCAGATACGCAGTATTTT.

The chain carries TRBV2 and TRBJ1-1, with no clear D. The CDR3 length is 13 residues. Between the trimmed V and J ends, which lost 5 bases and 3 bases, there was a span of 10 bases. Germline V gives CDR1 SNHLY, CDR2 FYNNEI. As DNA, the CDR3 is TGTGCCAGCAGTCTTGGAGTCCACACTGAAGCTTTCTTT. Translation gives CASSLGVHTEAFF. Combining the CDR3 with reference TRBV2 and TRBJ1-1 gives the whole variable domain EPEVTQTPSHQVTQMGQEVILRCVPISNHLYFYWYRQILGQKVEFLVSFYNNEISEKSEIFDDQFSVERPDGSNFTLKIRSTKLEDSAMYFCASSLGVHTEAFFGQGTRLTVV.

This chain joins TRBV9 and TRBJ2-4; 11 nucleotides match TRBD2. Germline-derived CDR1 and CDR2 are SGDLS and YYNGEE. Trimming cost V 2 bases and J 9 bases; bases outside gene matches: 7. The CDR3 consists of 15 residues. CDR3 sequence reads: CASSVTSGGQSIQYF. CDR3 DNA: TGTGCCAGCAGCGTTACTAGCGGGGGACAGAGCATTCAGTACTTC.

The rearrangement links TRBV24-1 to TRBJ2-1; 11 bases line up with TRBD2. Germline V gene lookup returns CDR1 KGHDR and CDR2 SFDVKD. V was pared by 6 bases and J by 3 bases, with 21 bases of the junction left unmatched. The CDR3 length is 21 residues. The CDR3 sequence: CATSKAEVGLAGGFHYNEQFF. CDR3 sequence (DNA): TGTGCCACCAGTAAGGCAGAGGTGGGCCTAGCGGGAGGTTTCCACTACAATGAGCAGTTCTTC.

The chain couples TRBV9 to TRBJ2-1; perhaps TRBD1 as D (5 bases). Looked up from germline, CDR1 is SGDLS and CDR2 is YYNGEE. The CDR3 has 15 amino acids. With 0 bases removed from V and 1 base from J, the gap between germline ends came to 8 bases. The CDR3 loop is CASSVVTGSYNEQFF. In DNA, the CDR3 is TGTGCCAGCAGCGTAGTAACAGGATCCTACAATGAGCAGTTCTTC.

The rearrangement links TRBV18 to TRBJ1-2; D uncertain. CDR3 length equals 20 residues. Germline-derived CDR1 and CDR2 are KGHSH and LQKENI. The V and J ends lost 2 bases and 1 base respectively, with 26 bases between them. In nucleotides, the CDR3 is TGTGCCAGCTCACCATTACAGAGTACGTTTCAACCCCGACATAACTATGGCTACACCTTC. It specifies CASSPLQSTFQPRHNYGYTF.

This clone occurred once. The chain has TRBV5-1 and TRBJ2-3, with 9 positions matching TRBD2. The germline V gene encodes CDR1 SGHRS and CDR2 YFSETQ. Unmatched junction bases numbered 5, after V lost 4 bases and J lost 5 bases. This CDR3 has 14 residues. CDR3 loop: CASSRSGSEDTQYF. The CDR3 nucleotides read TGCGCCAGCAGCCGTAGCGGGAGCGAAGATACGCAGTATTTT.

The chain employs TRBV6-5 and TRBJ1-2, with 12 bases lining up with TRBD1. The CDR3 length is 15 residues. V lost 6 bases, J lost 12 bases, and 14 bases stayed unmatched. Looked up from germline, CDR1 is MNHEY and CDR2 is SVGAGI. The CDR3 DNA reads as TGTGCCAGCAGCCGAACGGGACAGGGGGCGCGGGGCCACACCTTC. This encodes CASSRTGQGARGHTF.

V gene TRBV5-1 combines with J gene TRBJ2-5; TRBD2 matches 8 bases. This CDR3 contains 16 residues. V was clipped by 2 bases and J by 5 bases; unmatched bases: 11. Germline V CDR1 and CDR2: SGHRS, YFSETQ. CDR3 in amino acids: CASSFGGASIRETQYF. The CDR3 coding sequence is TGCGCCAGCAGCTTCGGGGGGGCCTCGATCCGGGAGACCCAGTACTTC.